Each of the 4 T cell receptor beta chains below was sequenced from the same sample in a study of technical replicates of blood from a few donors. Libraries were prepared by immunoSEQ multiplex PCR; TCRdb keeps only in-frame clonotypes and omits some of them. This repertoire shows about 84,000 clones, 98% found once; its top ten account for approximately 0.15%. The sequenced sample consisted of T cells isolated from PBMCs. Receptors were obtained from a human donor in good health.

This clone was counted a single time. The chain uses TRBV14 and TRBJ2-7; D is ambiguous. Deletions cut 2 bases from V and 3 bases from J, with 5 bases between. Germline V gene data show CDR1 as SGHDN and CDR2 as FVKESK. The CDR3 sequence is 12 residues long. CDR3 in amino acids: CASSQLYYEQYF. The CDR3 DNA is TGTGCCAGCAGCCAACTCTACTACGAGCAGTACTTC.

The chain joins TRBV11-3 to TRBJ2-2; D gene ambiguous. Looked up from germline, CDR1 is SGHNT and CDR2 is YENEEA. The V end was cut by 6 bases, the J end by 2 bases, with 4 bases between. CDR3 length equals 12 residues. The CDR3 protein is CASSRNTGELFF. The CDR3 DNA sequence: TGTGCCAGCAGTAGAAACACCGGGGAGCTGTTTTTT.

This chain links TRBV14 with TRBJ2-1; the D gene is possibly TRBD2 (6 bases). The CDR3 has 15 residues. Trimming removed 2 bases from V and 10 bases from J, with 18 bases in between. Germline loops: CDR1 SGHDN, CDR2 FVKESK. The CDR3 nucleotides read TGTGCCAGCAGCCAATTTATAAGTCAACGGGGGGAGCAGTTCTTC. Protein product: CASSQFISQRGEQFF.

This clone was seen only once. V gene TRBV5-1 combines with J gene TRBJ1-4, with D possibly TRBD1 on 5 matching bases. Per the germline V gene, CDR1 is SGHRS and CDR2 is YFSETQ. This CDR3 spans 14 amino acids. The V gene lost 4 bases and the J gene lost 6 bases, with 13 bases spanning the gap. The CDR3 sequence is CASSDDRRDEKLFF. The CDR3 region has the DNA TGCGCCAGCAGCGACGACAGACGGGATGAAAAACTGTTTTTT.